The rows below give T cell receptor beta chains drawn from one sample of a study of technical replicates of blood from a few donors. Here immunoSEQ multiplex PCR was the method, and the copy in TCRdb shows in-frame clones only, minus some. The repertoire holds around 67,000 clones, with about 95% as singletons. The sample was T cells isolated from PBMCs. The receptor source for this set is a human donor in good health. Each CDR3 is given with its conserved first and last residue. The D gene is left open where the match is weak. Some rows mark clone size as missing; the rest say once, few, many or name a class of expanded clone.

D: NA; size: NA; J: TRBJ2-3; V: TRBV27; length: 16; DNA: TGTGCCAGCAGTTTATACGGGGACCAGGGGACAGATACGCAGTATTTT; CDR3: CASSLYGDQGTDTQYF
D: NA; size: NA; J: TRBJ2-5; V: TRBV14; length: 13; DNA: TGTGCCAGCAGCCTCCGGGGAAGAGAGACCCAGTACTTC; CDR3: CASSLRGRETQYF
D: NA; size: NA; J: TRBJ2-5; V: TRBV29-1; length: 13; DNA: TGCAGCGTTGTGAGGGCGGGCCGGGAGACCCAGTACTTC; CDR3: CSVVRAGRETQYF
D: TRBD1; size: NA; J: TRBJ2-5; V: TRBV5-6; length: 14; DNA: TGTGCCAGCAGCTTGTGGGGACAGCAAGAGACCCAGTACTTC; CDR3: CASSLWGQQETQYF
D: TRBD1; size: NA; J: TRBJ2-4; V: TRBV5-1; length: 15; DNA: TGCGCCAGCAGCTTTATCGGGACAGGGGAAAACATTCAGTACTTC; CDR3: CASSFIGTGENIQYF
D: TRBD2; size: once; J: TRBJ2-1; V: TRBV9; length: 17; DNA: TGTGCCAGCAGCGTTCAACACATAGCGGGCCTCTACAATGAGCAGTTCTTC; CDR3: CASSVQHIAGLYNEQFF
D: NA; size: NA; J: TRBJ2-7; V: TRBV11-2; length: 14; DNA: TGTGCCAGCACCTCACGGGACACCACCTACGAGCAGTACTTC; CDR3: CASTSRDTTYEQYF
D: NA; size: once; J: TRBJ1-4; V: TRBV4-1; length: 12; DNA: TGCGCCAGCAGCCCCGACAGAGAAAAACTGTTTTTT; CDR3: CASSPDREKLFF
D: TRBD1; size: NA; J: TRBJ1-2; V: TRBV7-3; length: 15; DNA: TGTGCCAGCAGCTTGACAGGGCCCGGGGACTATGGCTACACCTTC; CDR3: CASSLTGPGDYGYTF
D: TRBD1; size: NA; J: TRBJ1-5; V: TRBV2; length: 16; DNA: TGTGCCAGCAGTGAAAGCCCGGGGACAGGGGATCAGCCCCAGCATTTT; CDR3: CASSESPGTGDQPQHF
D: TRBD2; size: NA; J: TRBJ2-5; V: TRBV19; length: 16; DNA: TGTGCCAGTAGAAAGCACCGGACTAGCGAGCAAGAGACCCAGTACTTC; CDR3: CASRKHRTSEQETQYF
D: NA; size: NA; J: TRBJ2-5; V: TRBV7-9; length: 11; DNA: TGTGCCAGCAGCTTCGAAGGGGACCAGTACTTC; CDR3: CASSFEGDQYF
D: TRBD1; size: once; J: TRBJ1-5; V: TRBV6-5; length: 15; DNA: TGTGCCAGCAGTCAGACAGGGAATAGCAATCAGCCCCAGCATTTT; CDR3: CASSQTGNSNQPQHF
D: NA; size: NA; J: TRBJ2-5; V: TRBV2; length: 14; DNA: TGTGCCAGCATCCTCACACTAGCATCAGAGACCCAGTACTTC; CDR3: CASILTLASETQYF
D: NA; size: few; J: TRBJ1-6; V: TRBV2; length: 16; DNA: TGTGCCAGCAGTGACGTCGCAGGGCCCTTGGGTTCACCCCTCCACTTT; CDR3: CASSDVAGPLGSPLHF
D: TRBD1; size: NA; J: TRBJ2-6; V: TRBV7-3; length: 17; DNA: TGTGCCAGCAGCCTCACCGGGACAGGGAGTGGGGCCAACGTCCTGACTTTC; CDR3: CASSLTGTGSGANVLTF
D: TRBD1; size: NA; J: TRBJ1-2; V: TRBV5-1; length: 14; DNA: TGCGCCAGCAGCTTGGGGGACAGCGGGTATGGCTACACCTTC; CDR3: CASSLGDSGYGYTF
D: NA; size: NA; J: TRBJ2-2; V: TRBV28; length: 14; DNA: TGTGCCAGCAGCCTCGGAGCGAACACCGGGGAGCTGTTTTTT; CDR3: CASSLGANTGELFF
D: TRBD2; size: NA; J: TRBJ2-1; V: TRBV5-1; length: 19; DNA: TGCGCCAGCAGCCCGGGACTAGCGGGAGTCGCGATTAGGGACAATGAGCAGTTCTTC; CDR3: CASSPGLAGVAIRDNEQFF
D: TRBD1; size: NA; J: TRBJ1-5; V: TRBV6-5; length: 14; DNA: TGTGCCAGCAGTCCGGGACAGGGGCGACAGCCCCAGCATTTT; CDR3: CASSPGQGRQPQHF
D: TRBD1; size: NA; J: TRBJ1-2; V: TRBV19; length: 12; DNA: TGTGCCAGTAGTGCGGGACAGCATGGCTACACCTTC; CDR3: CASSAGQHGYTF
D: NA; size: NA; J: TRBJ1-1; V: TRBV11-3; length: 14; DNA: TGTGCCAGCAGAGGGGGGGAAATGAACACTGAAGCTTTCTTT; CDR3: CASRGGEMNTEAFF
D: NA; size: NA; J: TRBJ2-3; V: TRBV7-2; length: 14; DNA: TGTGCCAGCAGCGCACTAGCCAGCACAGATACGCAGTATTTT; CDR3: CASSALASTDTQYF
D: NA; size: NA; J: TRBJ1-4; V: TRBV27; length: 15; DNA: TGTGCCAGCAGTTTAGGAGGCCGAGGGCCGGAAAAACTGTTTTTT; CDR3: CASSLGGRGPEKLFF
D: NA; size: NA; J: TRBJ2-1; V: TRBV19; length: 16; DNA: TGTGCCAGTAGTGATTCGGGTTCCCCTCCTTACAATGAGCAGTTCTTC; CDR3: CASSDSGSPPYNEQFF
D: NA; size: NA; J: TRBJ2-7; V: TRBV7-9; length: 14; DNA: TGTGCCAGCAGCCAAAATACAGCAGGGAAGGGGCAGTACTTC; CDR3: CASSQNTAGKGQYF
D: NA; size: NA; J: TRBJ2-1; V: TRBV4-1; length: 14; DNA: TGCGCCAGCAGCCGGATGAGCGGCTACAATGAGCAGTTCTTC; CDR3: CASSRMSGYNEQFF
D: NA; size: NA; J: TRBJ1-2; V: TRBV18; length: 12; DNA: TGTGCCAGCTCCCCTGAGACAACGCGCTACACCTTC; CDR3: CASSPETTRYTF
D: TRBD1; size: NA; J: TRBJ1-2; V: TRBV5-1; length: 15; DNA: TGCGCCAGCAGCTTGCAGGGACAGGGGGCTTCTCCTCGCACCTTC; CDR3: CASSLQGQGASPRTF
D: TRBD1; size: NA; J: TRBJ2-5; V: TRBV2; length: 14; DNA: TGTGCCAGGGCGACAGGGGGCGAACAAGAGACCCAGTACTTC; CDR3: CARATGGEQETQYF
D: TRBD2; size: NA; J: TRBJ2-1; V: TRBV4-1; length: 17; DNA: TGCGCCAGCAGTAGCACCGCTGCCGGGACTAGCGGTCCTGAGCAGTTCTTC; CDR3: CASSSTAAGTSGPEQFF
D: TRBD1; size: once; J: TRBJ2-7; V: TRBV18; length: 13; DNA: TGTGCCAGCCAGACAGGGAATAGGTACGAGCAGTACTTC; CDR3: CASQTGNRYEQYF
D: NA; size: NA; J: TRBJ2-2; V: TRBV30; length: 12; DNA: TGTGCCTGGAGTGTACGGTTCGGGGAGCTGTTTTTT; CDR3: CAWSVRFGELFF
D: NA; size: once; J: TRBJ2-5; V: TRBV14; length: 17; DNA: TGTGCCAGCAGCCAAGATTGGGGCAGGGGCGGACAAGAGACCCAGTACTTC; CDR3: CASSQDWGRGGQETQYF
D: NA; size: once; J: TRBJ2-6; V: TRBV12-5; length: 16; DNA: TGTGCTAGTGGTTTGGTAAGAGGTTCTGGGGCCAACGTCCTGACTTTC; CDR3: CASGLVRGSGANVLTF
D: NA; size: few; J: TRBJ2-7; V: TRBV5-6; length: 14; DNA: TGTGCCAGCAGCTTGGCACAGCCCAATTACGAGCAGTACTTC; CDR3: CASSLAQPNYEQYF
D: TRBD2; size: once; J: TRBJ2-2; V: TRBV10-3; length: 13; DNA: TGTGCCTACCAGGCGGGGGACACCGGGGAGCTGTTTTTT; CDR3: CAYQAGDTGELFF
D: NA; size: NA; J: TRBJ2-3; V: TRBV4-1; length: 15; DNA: TGCGCCAGCAGCCAAGAGGGGGGTGGCACAGATACGCAGTATTTT; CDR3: CASSQEGGGTDTQYF
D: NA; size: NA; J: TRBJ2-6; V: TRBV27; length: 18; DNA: TGTGCCAGCAGTTTAGTCCCCACAGCAAACTCTGGGGCCAACGTCCTGACTTTC; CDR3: CASSLVPTANSGANVLTF
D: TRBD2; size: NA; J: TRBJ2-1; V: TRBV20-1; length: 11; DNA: TGCAGGACTAGCGGGAGTAATGAGCAGTTCTTC; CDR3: CRTSGSNEQFF
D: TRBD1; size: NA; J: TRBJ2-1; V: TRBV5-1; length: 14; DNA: TGCGCCAGCGCCCAGGGGGCGCCATACAATGAGCAGTTCTTC; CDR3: CASAQGAPYNEQFF
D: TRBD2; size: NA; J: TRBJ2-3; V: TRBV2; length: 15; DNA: TGTGCCAGCAGTGTCAGTAGCGGGAGTGGTGATACGCAGTATTTT; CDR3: CASSVSSGSGDTQYF
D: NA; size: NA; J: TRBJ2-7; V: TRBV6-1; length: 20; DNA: TGTGCCAGCAGTGCCCTCCCCCCGTTACACAGAAACAAAGCTCACTACGAGCAGTACTTC; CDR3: CASSALPPLHRNKAHYEQYF
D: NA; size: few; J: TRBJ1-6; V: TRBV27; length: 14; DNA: TGTGCCAGCAGTTTGGGCAGGATAAATTCACCCCTCCACTTT; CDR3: CASSLGRINSPLHF
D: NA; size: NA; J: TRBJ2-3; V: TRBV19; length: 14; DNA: TGTGCCAGTACTCCGGGACACCTCACAGATACGCAGTATTTT; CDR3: CASTPGHLTDTQYF